This T cell receptor (beta chain) was profiled in a study of blood T cell repertoires in COVID-19. Study-level background: Acute and convalescent COVID-19 specimens originated in the United States, Italy and Spain. PBMCs, B-cell-depleted T cells, or T cells were the source of the cDNA or gDNA that made up the material.

This clone occurred once. Original analysis: Scientists estimated how many nucleated cells there were by amplifying reference gene primers. TCRdb keeps only in-frame clones here, not all; method: immunoSEQ multiplex PCR. That table furnishes V, J and clone size, whereas the DNA furnished D and trimming. In the table there are around 100,000 clones, 75% to 95% of which are singletons. The V end lost 2 bases, the J end lost 2 bases, and 10 bases lay between the germline ends. The CDR3 has 16 residues. Germline values: CDR1 MNHEY, CDR2 SVGAGI. The sequence was obtained from a man in his late teens or twenties with acute or convalescent COVID-19. Material for sequencing was peripheral blood. The V call is TRBV6-5, the J call TRBJ1-6; D is unresolved. CDR3 sequence reads: CASSYGGRTYNSPLHF. CDR3 nucleotide sequence: TGTGCCAGCAGTTACGGTGGGAGGACCTATAATTCACCCCTCCACTTT.